The present TCR beta chain was sequenced within a study of T cells in Graves' hyperthyroidism and ophthalmopathy. Germline CDR1 reads MDHEN; CDR2 reads SYDVKM. This CDR3 spans 12 amino acids. The V end was cut by 4 bases, the J end by 7 bases, with 11 bases between. This clonotype was observed many times. Regions amplified from RNA transcripts were the TCR beta CDR3 regions. During a first-round RT-PCR of the TCR CDR3, the HTBI primer set was used. In TCRdb, the multiplex PCR reads were re-called with MiXCR into one record per CDR3 protein. The table shows about 640,000 distinct CDR3 sequences, with less than 25% occurring only once.

The source of this sequence is a man between 25 and 39 years old with Graves' ophthalmopathy. Specimen: blood. This rearrangement joins TRBV28 to TRBJ2-7; D not certain. CDR3 DNA: TGTGCCAGCAGTTCCTCCGTGGTGGAGCAGTACTTC. Translating it yields CASSSSVVEQYF.